One sample yielded the 12 T cell receptor beta chains listed below, sequenced in a study of human T cells and chemical hapten exposure. TCRdb recomputed calls from the RACE reads with MiXCR, one row per CDR3 protein. The data contain about 99,000 distinct CDR3 sequences, around 11% of them seen just once; the ten biggest clones take up 2.1%. Noted time point: patch test 1, 2 weeks after DPC sensitization. Documented treatment: therapeutic diphenylcyclopropenone sensitization with weekly scalp DPC. Sequencing used whole blood, obtained in connection with sensitization to the hapten diphenylcyclopropenone (DPC). Receptors were obtained from a woman aged 40 to 50 with alopecia areata. Some clones in this sample may be carry-over from other donors' samples.

This clonotype occurred many times. The junction does not match germline at one end; this may be a read error. The chain joins TRBV12-3 or TRBV12-4 to TRBJ1-1, with D possibly matching TRBD1 (6 bases). The CDR3 is made up of 13 amino acids. The DNA of the CDR3 is TGCGCCAGCAGCTTGACAGGGAACACTGAAGCTTTCTTT. Protein product: CASSLTGNTEAFF.

The V and J genes are TRBV20-1 and TRBJ2-7, with TRBD2 identical over 7 bases. Germline V gene lookup returns CDR1 DFQATT and CDR2 SNEGSKA (reference sequence). Germline trimming cut 8 bases from V and 6 bases from J; bases unmatched to any gene: 13. This CDR3 has 13 amino acids. In DNA, the CDR3 is TGCAGTATTTACGGACTAGGAAAAGGCGAGCAGTACTTC. Protein sequence: CSIYGLGKGEQYF.

Many counts were recorded for this clonotype. This chain joins TRBV12-3 or TRBV12-4 and TRBJ2-7; 12 nucleotides line up with TRBD2. This CDR3 region has 14 residues. Losses at the gene ends were 6 bases for V and 6 bases for J; bases not matched to a gene: 6. CDR3 sequence (DNA): TGTGCCAGCAGGAAGACTAGCGGGAGTGGCGAGCAGTACTTC. Translated: CASRKTSGSGEQYF.

The chain couples TRBV5-1 to TRBJ2-7; TRBD1 matches 10 bases. Trimming cost V 3 bases and J 3 bases; bases outside gene matches: 9. This CDR3 has 16 amino acids. Germline CDR1 is SGHRS and CDR2 is YFSETQ. Here the CDR3 DNA reads TGCGCCAGCAGCTCGGTTTCCGGGACAGGGGTCTACGAGCAGTACTTC. Its translation: CASSSVSGTGVYEQYF.

The V and J genes are TRBV6-2 or TRBV6-3 and TRBJ2-2, with a weak D call TRBD2 (7 bases). This CDR3 contains 16 residues. V lost 0 bases, J lost 7 bases, and 15 bases lay in between. CDR1 is MNHEY, CDR2 SVGEGT, per germline. CDR3 amino acids: CASSYSIRGAGGELFF. The DNA of the CDR3 is TGTGCCAGCAGTTACTCGATACGGGGGGCAGGCGGGGAGCTGTTTTTT.

Many counts were recorded for this clonotype. The chain combines TRBV6-5 with TRBJ1-3, with 7 bases lining up with TRBD1. V shed 5 bases, J shed 0 bases, and the junction held 7 bases outside the gene matches. The CDR3 covers 16 residues. CDR1 and CDR2 (germline): MNHEY, SVGAGI. DNA for the CDR3: TGTGCCAGCAGTCAAGGACAGGCCTTCTCTGGAAACACCATATATTTT. Its translation is CASSQGQAFSGNTIYF.

CDR3 residues: CASSYSRGATASPLHF. The CDR3 DNA sequence: TGTGCCAGCAGTTACTCGCGGGGGGCGACGGCTTCACCCCTCCACTTT. V and J are TRBV6-5 and TRBJ1-6; tentative D call: TRBD1 (6 bases). V was clipped by 0 bases and J by 9 bases, with 15 bases between them. Germline values: CDR1 MNHEY, CDR2 SVGAGI. This CDR3 contains 16 residues.

This clonotype was recorded a few times. The CDR3 loop is CASSLSPTNNEQFF. CDR3 bases: TGCGCCAGCAGCTTATCGCCGACCAACAATGAGCAGTTCTTC. The chain joins TRBV5-1 to TRBJ2-1, with D unclear. Looked up from germline, CDR1 is SGHRS and CDR2 is YFSETQ. Trimming shortened V by 2 bases and J by 5 bases, and 11 bases separated the two germline ends. The CDR3 spans 14 residues.

This clonotype was found many times. The V gene is TRBV20-1, the J gene TRBJ2-1; 9 bases are a match to TRBD2. Trimming cost V 6 bases and J 5 bases; bases outside gene matches: 2. The CDR3 runs to 12 residues. Germline-derived CDR1 and CDR2 are DFQATT and SNEGSKA (reference sequence). In DNA form, the CDR3 reads TGCAGTGCAAGACTAGCGGACAATGAGCAGTTCTTC. Translation: CSARLADNEQFF.

Here the CDR3 DNA reads TGTGCCAGCAGCTTAGGCGGGAGCAGGGCCTACGAGCAGTACTTC. Encoded protein: CASSLGGSRAYEQYF. This sequence joins TRBV7-9 and TRBJ2-7, with 7 bases identical to TRBD2. CDR1 is SEHNR, CDR2 FQNEAQ, per germline (reference sequence). The CDR3 runs 15 residues. The V segment lost 1 base and the J segment 2 bases; nucleotides outside the gene matches: 5.

The sample holds a few counts of this clonotype. CDR3 bases: TGTGCCAGCAGCTTGAAGGGCGGCCACGAGCAGTACTTC. This encodes CASSLKGGHEQYF. The V gene is TRBV5-4, the J gene TRBJ2-7; no clear D. CDR3 length equals 13 residues. Germline V gene sequence: CDR1 SGHNT, CDR2 YYREEE (reference sequence). V was clipped by 1 base and J by 5 bases, with 10 bases between them. Based on the CDR3 plus reference TRBV5-4 and TRBJ2-7, the full variable domain is ETGVTQSPTHLIKTRGQQVTLRCSSQSGHNTVSWYQQALGQGPQFIFQYYREEENGRGNFPPRFSGLQFPNYSSELNVNALELDDSALYLCASSLKGGHEQYFGPGTRLTVT.

In this sample, this clonotype turned up a few times. This chain connects TRBV7-3 to TRBJ2-1, with TRBD2 identical over 13 bases. J lost 7 bases, V lost 5 bases, and 8 bases had no gene match. The CDR3 loop spans 16 amino acids. Per germline, CDR1 SGHTA and CDR2 FQGTGA. This chain's CDR3 is CASSPTLLAGGNEQFF. The DNA for the CDR3 is TGTGCCAGCAGCCCTACTTTACTAGCGGGAGGGAATGAGCAGTTCTTC.